The 22 T cell receptor beta chains below were found in one sample sequenced in a study of cytomegalovirus exposure and HLA in healthy donors. The PCR made use of 60 Vbeta and 13 Jbeta primers. Only in-frame clones appear in the TCRdb table, and some are missing; sequencing was by immunoSEQ multiplex PCR. The sample includes 150,000 to 200,000 clones, around 76% of them seen just once. The sample was PBMCs. These receptors originate from a man between 40 and 49 years old in good health and CMV-seropositive.

The chain has TRBV5-1 and TRBJ1-2, with 8 bases that match TRBD1. The V gene end was trimmed by 2 bases and the J gene end by 2 bases; junction bases not matched to a gene: 5. The germline V gene has CDR1 SGHRS and CDR2 YFSETQ. This CDR3 spans 15 amino acids. The CDR3 protein is CASSFSGGENYGYTF. Here the CDR3 DNA reads TGCGCCAGCAGCTTCTCAGGGGGCGAGAACTATGGCTACACCTTC.

The V call is TRBV7-2, the J call TRBJ2-7; D may be TRBD2 (5 bases). The ends were cut back, 5 bases at V and 6 bases at J, with 14 bases in the middle. The CDR3 runs to 13 residues. Germline assignment: CDR1 SGHTA and CDR2 FQGNSA. The CDR3 sequence: CASSPGKGFEQYF. In nucleotides, the CDR3 is TGTGCCAGCAGCCCCGGGAAGGGTTTCGAGCAGTACTTC.

Only one count was recorded for this clone. This chain uses TRBV7-3 with TRBJ2-7; 9 bases match TRBD1. Germline V gene data show CDR1 as SGHTA and CDR2 as FQGTGA. The CDR3 covers 17 residues. V shed 1 base and J 6 bases; nucleotides not matched to a gene: 13. CDR3 amino acids: CASSLNPGTGLGGEQYF. The CDR3 region has the DNA TGTGCCAGCAGCTTAAACCCCGGGACAGGGTTGGGTGGCGAGCAGTACTTC.

The V call is TRBV27, the J call TRBJ1-1; TRBD1 is a possible D gene (6 bases). V lost 2 bases and J 6 bases, leaving 13 bases between the germline ends. CDR1 is MNHEY, CDR2 SMNVEV, per germline (reference sequence). This CDR3 has 14 amino acids. For the CDR3, the DNA is TGTGCCAGCAGTTTAGCGGGGGGCTCCGCTGAAGCTTTCTTT. Amino acids: CASSLAGGSAEAFF.

This clone was found a few times. The chain couples TRBV30 to TRBJ2-3; TRBD1 matches at 7 bases. V gave up 4 bases and J gave up 3 bases; unmatched junction bases: 4. Germline V gene data show CDR1 as GTSNPN and CDR2 as SVGIG (reference sequence). There are 13 residues in the CDR3. The CDR3 sequence is CAWNRQGTDTQYF. Here the CDR3 DNA reads TGTGCCTGGAATAGACAGGGTACAGATACGCAGTATTTT.

The chain couples TRBV6-1 to TRBJ2-2; a weak D match, TRBD1 (6 bases). V shed 6 bases and J shed 2 bases, with 10 bases lying between them. Germline V gives CDR1 MNHNS, CDR2 SASEGT. The CDR3 has 14 residues. CDR3 in amino acids: CASSRTVNTGELFF. The CDR3 DNA sequence: TGTGCCAGCAGCCGGACAGTTAACACCGGGGAGCTGTTTTTT.

This clone came up a few times. V is TRBV15 and J is TRBJ1-5; D is possibly TRBD1 (5 bases). V gave up 8 bases and J gave up 3 bases, with 14 bases separating them. Germline CDR1 reads LNHNV; CDR2 reads YYDKDF (reference sequence). CDR3 size: 14 residues. The CDR3 region has the DNA TGTGCCACCTCGGGGGGTAGAGCCAATCAGCCCCAGCATTTT. This encodes CATSGGRANQPQHF.

This rearrangement joins TRBV6-5 to TRBJ2-5, with TRBD1 matching over 7 bases. CDR3 length equals 16 residues. V lost 4 bases and J lost 0; bases outside the gene matches: 8. Germline V gives CDR1 MNHEY, CDR2 SVGAGI. CDR3 region: CASSSRDSWYQETQYF. CDR3 DNA sequence: TGTGCCAGCAGTTCCCGGGACAGTTGGTACCAAGAGACCCAGTACTTC.

The chain carries TRBV7-2 and TRBJ1-3; maybe TRBD1 (6 bases). V gave up 5 bases and J gave up 0 bases, with 17 bases separating them. Germline assignment: CDR1 SGHTA and CDR2 FQGNSA. The CDR3 covers 17 residues. The CDR3 here is CASSRLTDRVSGNTIYF. In DNA, the CDR3 is TGTGCCAGCAGCCGCCTTACGGACAGAGTCTCTGGAAACACCATATATTTT.

V usage is TRBV6-5 and J usage is TRBJ2-7; D gene ambiguous. The V end lost 0 bases, the J end lost 2 bases, and 8 bases lay between the germline ends. The germline V gene has CDR1 MNHEY and CDR2 SVGAGI. The CDR3 spans 14 residues. The CDR3 DNA reads as TGTGCCAGCAGTTACTCGCTGGCAGCCTACGAGCAGTACTTC. Its translation: CASSYSLAAYEQYF.

This chain uses TRBV6-4 with TRBJ2-3; the D gene is possibly TRBD1 (5 bases). Trimming took 4 bases from V and 11 from J, leaving 10 bases between them. In germline, CDR1 is MRHNA, CDR2 SNTAGT. The CDR3 sequence is 11 residues long. This CDR3 reads CASSGGRGQYF. CDR3 coding DNA: TGTGCCAGCAGTGGCGGAAGGGGGCAGTATTTT.

V gene TRBV29-1 combines with J gene TRBJ2-7; 14 positions agree with TRBD2. V was pared by 6 bases and J by 2 bases, with 0 bases of the junction left unmatched. CDR3 length: 13 residues. Germline-derived CDR1 and CDR2 are SQVTM and ANQGSEA. The CDR3 DNA reads as TGCAGCGTGACTAGCGGGGGGGCCTACGAGCAGTACTTC. Translation gives CSVTSGGAYEQYF.

This clone occurred once. The chain couples TRBV5-1 to TRBJ2-7, with 11 bases fitting TRBD2. The CDR3 loop spans 17 amino acids. Germline CDR1 SGHRS, CDR2 YFSETQ. The V gene end was trimmed by 1 base and the J gene end by 7 bases; junction bases not matched to a gene: 13. CDR3 residues: CASSLKTSGAPPREQYF. The CDR3 nucleotides are TGCGCCAGCAGCTTGAAGACTAGCGGGGCCCCACCTCGGGAGCAGTACTTC.

The CDR3 DNA sequence: TGTGCCAGCAGCCCTCAGGGGCCTCCCTACAATGAGCAGTTCTTC. Amino acids: CASSPQGPPYNEQFF. This rearrangement joins TRBV5-4 to TRBJ2-1, with D perhaps matching TRBD1 (6 bases). This CDR3 spans 15 amino acids. Germline CDR1 reads SGHNT; CDR2 reads YYREEE (reference sequence). With 4 bases removed from V and 2 bases from J, the gap between germline ends came to 13 bases.

The chain is built from TRBV7-2 and TRBJ1-2; D might be TRBD1 (6 bases). The CDR3 has 17 amino acids. V lost 2 bases to trimming and J lost 4 bases, with 20 bases between them. CDR1 and CDR2 from the germline V gene are SGHTA and FQGNSA. The CDR3 is CASSLFQGPGDSYGYTF. In DNA form, the CDR3 reads TGTGCCAGCAGCTTATTTCAAGGGCCAGGGGATAGCTATGGCTACACCTTC.

The chain joins TRBV11-2 to TRBJ2-3, with D possibly TRBD1 on 5 matching bases. V dropped 3 bases and J dropped 5 bases, with 18 bases sitting between them. This CDR3 has 16 amino acids. Germline CDR1 reads SGHAT; CDR2 reads FQNNGV. The CDR3 DNA reads TGTGCCAGCAGCTTTCTCACAGGTTTGAGAGGAGATACGCAGTATTTT. This translates into CASSFLTGLRGDTQYF.

The rearrangement links TRBV6-5 to TRBJ2-1; 10 nucleotides align to TRBD2. Germline V gene data show CDR1 as MNHEY and CDR2 as SVGAGI. The CDR3 loop spans 15 amino acids. With V trimmed by 5 bases and J by 4 bases, 5 bases remained unmatched. CDR3 in amino acids: CASSRSGGAYNEQFF. Here the CDR3 DNA reads TGTGCCAGCAGTCGAAGCGGGGGGGCGTACAATGAGCAGTTCTTC.

This clone was counted only a few times. This chain joins TRBV4-3 and TRBJ1-1, with TRBD1 as a possible D gene (5 bases). Germline V gives CDR1 LGHNA, CDR2 YSLEER. Trimming shortened V by 0 bases and J by 1 base, and 18 bases separated the two germline ends. The CDR3 length is 18 residues. The CDR3 bases are TGCGCCAGCAGCCAAGAATTGATGTTAGGGGCAGGGAACACTGAAGCTTTCTTT. Protein: CASSQELMLGAGNTEAFF.

This clone was recorded a few times. The chain uses TRBV6-4 and TRBJ1-1, with 7 bases fitting TRBD1. Unmatched junction bases numbered 9, after V lost 6 bases and J lost 5 bases. The CDR3 sequence is 14 residues long. The germline V gene has CDR1 MRHNA and CDR2 SNTAGT. CDR3 DNA sequence: TGTGCCAGCAGGAGGGGGCGAAGTGATACTGAAGCTTTCTTT. This encodes CASRRGRSDTEAFF.

CDR3 sequence (DNA): TGTGCCAGCAGCTTTTCAGGGAGGAGTGAAGCTTTCTTT. Amino acid sequence: CASSFSGRSEAFF. The chain uses TRBV11-1 and TRBJ1-1; a weak D match, TRBD1 (5 bases). This CDR3 has 13 residues. Germline CDR1 reads SGHAT; CDR2 reads FQDESV (reference sequence). V gave up 3 bases and J gave up 7 bases, with 12 bases separating them.

The chain carries TRBV11-2 and TRBJ2-3; a possible D gene is TRBD2 (7 bases). The CDR3 length is 16 residues. V dropped 6 bases and J dropped 4 bases, with 20 bases sitting between them. Germline CDR1 SGHAT, CDR2 FQNNGV. The CDR3 here is CASRSLGGRTADTQYF. The DNA for the CDR3 is TGTGCCAGCAGGTCCCTGGGGGGGCGGACCGCAGATACGCAGTATTTT.

Comment on this clone: The junction shows a germline mismatch at one end, possibly a read error. This rearrangement joins TRBV7-7 to TRBJ2-3; D may be TRBD1 or TRBD2 (6 bases each). The CDR3 has 14 residues. CDR1 and CDR2 from the germline V gene are SSHAT and FNYEAQ (reference sequence). The CDR3 region is CASSLGGPPDTQYF. The DNA for the CDR3 is TGTGCTAGCAGCTTAGGGGGGCCCCCAGATACGCAGTATTTT. Looking up the rest from reference TRBV7-7 and TRBJ2-3 gives the full variable domain: GAGVSQSPRYKVTKRGQDVTLRCDPISSHATLYWYQQALGQGPEFLTYFNYEAQPDKSGLPSDRFSAERPEGSISTLTIQRTEQRDSAMYRCASSLGGPPDTQYFGPGTRLTVL.